This T cell receptor (beta chain) was captured by sequencing in a study of blood T cell repertoires in COVID-19. Study-wide context: From the United States, Italy and Spain came samples of acute and convalescent COVID-19. PBMCs, B-cell-depleted T cells, or T cells provided the cDNA or gDNA that made up the material.

Source study methods: Estimation of nucleated cell counts was performed using reference gene primer amplification. The protocol was immunoSEQ multiplex PCR, while the TCRdb copy is restricted to in-frame clones and leaves out a portion. V and J calls and clone size are copied from that table; D and trimming were computed from the DNA. This table holds 310,000 or so clones, around 90% found once. The CDR3 has 15 amino acids. Germline CDR1 LNHDA, CDR2 SQIVND (reference sequence). The V end lost 5 bases, the J end lost 0 bases, and 11 bases lay between the germline ends. This chain joins TRBV19 and TRBJ2-4; D remains unclear. The sample was peripheral blood. The source is a man over 45 with active or convalescent COVID-19. Here the CDR3 reads CASSLGNEAKNIQYF. The CDR3 region has the DNA TGTGCCAGTAGTCTGGGCAATGAAGCCAAAAACATTCAGTACTTC. The full variable domain, completed using reference TRBV19 and TRBJ2-4, is DGGITQSPKYLFRKEGQNVTLSCEQNLNHDAMYWYRQDPGQGLRLIYYSQIVNDFQKGDIAEGYSVSREKKESFPLTVTSAQKNPTAFYLCASSLGNEAKNIQYFGAGTRLSVL.